Shown below are 26 T cell receptor beta chains from a single sample sequenced in a study of blood T cells in healthy people across ages. Alongside a J-beta primer mix, a sample-barcoded 5' primer served in a second PCR lasting roughly 6 to 12 cycles. Each CDR3 protein is one row after TCRdb ran MiXCR on the 5' RACE reads. This sample yields about 1.4 million distinct CDR3 sequences, of which roughly 59% are seen a single time; 6.5% to 8.5% belongs to the top ten. The specimen was blood. The source of these receptors is a man aged 18 to 29 in good health.

This clonotype was detected only once. The chain couples TRBV20-1 to TRBJ1-5; D gene uncertain. Germline V gives CDR1 DFQATT, CDR2 SNEGSKA (reference sequence). The ends were cut back, 3 bases at V and 4 bases at J, with 10 bases in the middle. CDR3 length: 13 amino acids. DNA of the CDR3: TGCAGTGCTAGCGAGGGCCTGAATCAGCCCCAGCATTTT. This gives the protein CSASEGLNQPQHF.

The rearrangement joins TRBV10-3 to TRBJ2-1; 8 bases line up with TRBD2. Germline V gene data show CDR1 as ENHRY and CDR2 as SYGVKD. J lost 3 bases, V lost 3 bases, and 10 bases had no gene match. This CDR3 is 17 amino acids long. CDR3 protein: CAISEGGLAGIYNEQFF. The CDR3 nucleotides are TGTGCCATCAGTGAAGGGGGGCTAGCGGGTATCTACAATGAGCAGTTCTTC.

The sample holds a few counts of this clonotype. The rearrangement uses TRBV5-1 and TRBJ2-7; 10 bases agree with TRBD1. CDR3 length: 14 residues. V lost 7 bases to trimming and J lost 3 bases; unmatched junction nucleotides: 7. CDR1 SGHRS and CDR2 YFSETQ come from the germline V gene. CDR3 coding DNA: TGCGCCAGCGGTACCGGGACAGGGGTCTACGAGCAGTACTTC. This sequence encodes CASGTGTGVYEQYF.

Remarks on this clonotype: Sequence at one end of the junction differs from germline and may be a read error. The V and J genes are TRBV5-1 and TRBJ2-5; 13 nucleotides align to TRBD2. The DNA end is more similar to TRBJ2-7, so the J call may be wrong. The CDR3 has 17 amino acids. Germline V CDR1 and CDR2: SGHRS, YFSETQ. CDR3 amino acids: CANSRTRLAGGSYEQYF. The DNA for the CDR3 is TGCGCCAACAGCCGTACTAGACTAGCGGGAGGATCCTACGAGCAGTACTTC.

The chain links TRBV29-1 to TRBJ1-1; the match to TRBD1 covers 8 bases. The length of the CDR3 is 14 residues. Germline loops: CDR1 SQVTM, CDR2 ANQGSEA. The V and J ends lost 2 bases and 1 base, in that order; junction bases with no gene match: 3. In nucleotides, the CDR3 is TGCAGCGTTGAATACAGGGGGGGGAACACTGAAGCTTTCTTT. This translates into CSVEYRGGNTEAFF.

The rearrangement uses TRBV23-1 and TRBJ2-3; 12 bases line up with TRBD2. TRBV23-1 is an ORF, and what it does is uncertain. V gave up 4 bases and J gave up 0 bases; unmatched junction bases: 14. The CDR3 runs to 20 residues. The CDR3: CASSRPGLAGHHSSTDTQYF. As DNA, the CDR3 is TGCGCCAGCAGTCGGCCGGGACTAGCGGGTCATCATTCTAGCACAGATACGCAGTATTTT.

The rearrangement links TRBV9 to TRBJ2-7; possibly TRBD2 for D (6 bases). The assigned J gene may be wrong: the sequence end matches TRBJ2-4 better. Germline values: CDR1 SGDLS, CDR2 YYNGEE. This CDR3 has 15 residues. In DNA, the CDR3 is TGTGCCAGCAGCGTGAACCATCTGGGGGGTAACATTCAGTACTTC. The encoded protein is CASSVNHLGGNIQYF.

The chain couples TRBV6-1 to TRBJ2-7, with D tentatively TRBD1 (5 bases). The CDR3 sequence is 17 residues long. Germline lookup yields CDR1 MNHNS and CDR2 SASEGT. Deletions cut 6 bases from V and 3 bases from J, with 24 bases between. This chain's CDR3 is CASSSSQFQGFVYEQYF. The DNA for the CDR3 is TGTGCCAGCAGCTCAAGCCAATTCCAGGGATTTGTCTACGAGCAGTACTTC.

This chain joins TRBV7-9 and TRBJ2-4, with a tentative D call TRBD1 (6 bases). The J call may be faulty, since TRBJ2-7 better matches the DNA end. Germline-derived CDR1 and CDR2 are SEHNR and FQNEAQ (reference sequence). CDR3 length equals 16 residues. For the CDR3, the DNA is TGTGCCAGCAGCTGGGGATACAGGACAGTATCTTACGAGCAGTACTTC. Its translation is CASSWGYRTVSYEQYF.

The CDR3 region is CASSNTQGAGGYTF. The CDR3 DNA is TGTGCCAGCAGTAACACCCAGGGGGCTGGAGGCTACACCTTC. The chain combines TRBV6-4 with TRBJ1-2, with 8 nucleotides matching TRBD1. V shed 5 bases, J shed 8 bases, and the junction held 10 bases outside the gene matches. The CDR3 has 14 residues. Germline V gives CDR1 MRHNA, CDR2 SNTAGT.

This clonotype showed up just a few times. V usage is TRBV12-3 or TRBV12-4 and J usage is TRBJ2-3; unclear D gene. The CDR3 contains 16 residues. V was shortened by 0 bases and J by 2 bases, with 12 bases between the two germline ends. The CDR3 nucleotides are TGTGCCAGCAGTTTAGCGCTAACGGCAGCCACAGATACGCAGTATTTT. Its protein product is CASSLALTAATDTQYF.

This chain links TRBV7-2 with TRBJ2-3; D gene unclear. Germline V lookup: CDR1 SGHTA, CDR2 FQGNSA. Trimming took off 5 bases at V and 2 bases at J, with 11 bases between the two ends. There are 14 residues in the CDR3. The CDR3 loop reads CASSPRRTTDTQYF. In nucleotides, the CDR3 is TGTGCCAGCAGCCCTAGGCGGACCACAGATACGCAGTATTTT.

This clonotype has just a few counts. J is TRBJ2-5 and V is TRBV28; 9 bases align to TRBD1. Germline values: CDR1 MDHEN, CDR2 SYDVKM. The CDR3 is made up of 17 amino acids. V shed 8 bases and J 0 bases; nucleotides not matched to a gene: 13. DNA for the CDR3: TGTGCCAGCTCCGCCGGGACAGGGCGACTGTACCAAGAGACCCAGTACTTC. Translated: CASSAGTGRLYQETQYF.

The chain carries TRBV20-1 and TRBJ2-5, with 8 positions matching TRBD2. Germline loops: CDR1 DFQATT, CDR2 SNEGSKA (reference sequence). The CDR3 spans 16 residues. Unmatched junction bases numbered 11, after V lost 0 bases and J lost 5 bases. DNA for the CDR3: TGCAGTGCTAGAGATCCTTTTCTAGCGGGTAGCGAGACCCAGTACTTC. Translation: CSARDPFLAGSETQYF.

CDR3 DNA: TGTGCCATCAGTGCGGGGACAGGGCCATTGGGGGAGCAGTACTTC. Amino acids: CAISAGTGPLGEQYF. This chain joins TRBV10-3 and TRBJ2-7, with 9 bases lining up with TRBD1. Germline V CDR1 and CDR2: ENHRY, SYGVKD. CDR3 length: 15 amino acids. With V trimmed by 4 bases and J by 7 bases, 11 bases remained unmatched.

This clonotype was seen only a few times. The genes are TRBV29-1 and TRBJ2-3, with 14 bases that match TRBD2. The V gene's germline CDR1 is SQVTM and CDR2 ANQGSEA. J lost 8 bases, V lost 4 bases, and 5 bases had no gene match. The CDR3 length is 14 residues. CDR3 amino acids: CSVVGLAGGGTQYF. The CDR3 DNA reads as TGCAGCGTTGTCGGACTAGCGGGAGGAGGTACGCAGTATTTT.

The chain has TRBV27 and TRBJ1-4, with TRBD1 identical over 8 bases. This CDR3 region has 14 residues. Trimming removed 3 bases from V and 8 bases from J; junction bases left unmatched: 5. CDR1 MNHEY and CDR2 SMNVEV come from the germline V gene (reference sequence). CDR3: CASSFQGAGEKLFF. The CDR3 DNA follows: TGTGCCAGCAGTTTCCAGGGGGCAGGGGAAAAACTGTTTTTT. Using reference TRBV27 and TRBJ1-4 for the parts outside the CDR3, the full variable domain is EAQVTQNPRYLITVTGKKLTVTCSQNMNHEYMSWYRQDPGLGLRQIYYSMNVEVTDKGDVPEGYKVSRKEKRNFPLILESPSPNQTSLYFCASSFQGAGEKLFFGSGTQLSVL.

The chain couples TRBV18 to TRBJ2-1; possibly TRBD1 for D (5 bases). CDR1 is KGHSH and CDR2 is LQKENI in the germline V gene. Trimming took 3 bases from V and 2 from J, leaving 11 bases between them. The CDR3 runs 15 residues. CDR3: CASSPGRTTYNEQFF. In DNA, the CDR3 is TGTGCCAGCTCACCTGGCCGGACAACCTACAATGAGCAGTTCTTC.

The gene calls are TRBV7-2 and TRBJ2-1; D may be TRBD1 (5 bases). The germline V gene encodes CDR1 SGHTA and CDR2 FQGNSA. Trimming pared 3 bases from V and 9 bases from J, leaving 6 bases between. The CDR3 contains 11 residues. CDR3 amino acids: CASSLQGEQFF. For the CDR3, the DNA is TGTGCCAGCAGCTTGCAGGGTGAGCAGTTCTTC.

CDR3 residues: CAISEVGDTQYF. CDR3 coding DNA: TGTGCCATCAGTGAAGTCGGAGATACGCAGTATTTT. The chain employs TRBV10-3 and TRBJ2-3; D is ambiguous. The CDR3 totals 12 residues. V lost 3 bases and J 5 bases, leaving 6 bases between the germline ends. Germline V gene data show CDR1 as ENHRY and CDR2 as SYGVKD.

CDR3 nucleotide sequence: TGTGCCAGCAGCGGCCCTAGCAGCAATGAGCAGTTCTTC. It specifies CASSGPSSNEQFF. This sequence joins TRBV12-3 or TRBV12-4 and TRBJ2-1; TRBD2 might be the D (5 bases). CDR3 length equals 13 residues. The V end was cut by 6 bases, the J end by 6 bases, with 12 bases between.

The V call is TRBV5-4, the J call TRBJ2-4; 9 nucleotides agree with TRBD1. Matching the DNA end better, TRBJ2-7 makes the J call doubtful. Germline CDR1 reads SGHNT; CDR2 reads YYREEE (reference sequence). This CDR3 spans 13 amino acids. The CDR3 DNA reads as TGTGCCAGCCACGGGACAGGGACCTACGAGCAGTACTTC. Amino acid sequence: CASHGTGTYEQYF.

V is TRBV20-1 and J is TRBJ2-3, with 14 bases identical to TRBD2. Germline V gives CDR1 DFQATT, CDR2 SNEGSKA (reference sequence). V lost 5 bases, J lost 5 bases, and 6 bases stayed unmatched. The CDR3 is 15 amino acids. The CDR3 is CSAGGTSGSIDTQYF. The CDR3 DNA sequence: TGCAGTGCTGGCGGGACTAGCGGGAGTATAGATACGCAGTATTTT.

The gene calls are TRBV6-2 or TRBV6-3 and TRBJ2-4, with D perhaps matching TRBD1 (8 bases). V lost 2 bases and J 14 bases, leaving 22 bases between the germline ends. This CDR3 contains 15 residues. Germline loops: CDR1 MNHEY, CDR2 SVGEGT. Here the CDR3 reads CASSYRRTGNRGEYF. DNA of the CDR3: TGTGCCAGCAGTTACCGCCGGACAGGGAATCGGGGGGAGTACTTC.

The chain links TRBV12-3 or TRBV12-4 to TRBJ2-7; no reliable D call. The CDR3 extends over 16 amino acids. Trimming removed 2 bases from V and 5 bases from J, with 19 bases in between. This CDR3 is CASSLSRLTPPNEQYF. CDR3 DNA sequence: TGTGCCAGCAGTTTAAGTCGCCTCACCCCCCCCAACGAGCAGTACTTC.

In this sample, this clonotype turned up a few times. The V and J genes are TRBV13 and TRBJ2-3, with D tentatively TRBD2 (5 bases). This CDR3 has 16 amino acids. Between the trimmed V and J ends, which lost 0 bases and 2 bases, there was a span of 12 bases. Germline V gives CDR1 PRHDT, CDR2 FYEKMQ (reference sequence). CDR3 sequence (DNA): TGTGCCAGCAGCTTAGGCCTTCGACTATCCACAGATACGCAGTATTTT. This sequence encodes CASSLGLRLSTDTQYF.